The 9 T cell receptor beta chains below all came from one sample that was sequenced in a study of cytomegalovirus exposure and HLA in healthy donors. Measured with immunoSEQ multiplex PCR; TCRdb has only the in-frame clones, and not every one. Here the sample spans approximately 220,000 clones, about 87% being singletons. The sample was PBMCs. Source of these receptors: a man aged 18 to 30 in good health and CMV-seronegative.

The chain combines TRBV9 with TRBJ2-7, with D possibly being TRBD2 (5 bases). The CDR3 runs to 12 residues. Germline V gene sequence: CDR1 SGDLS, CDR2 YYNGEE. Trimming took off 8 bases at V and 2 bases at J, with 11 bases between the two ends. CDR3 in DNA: TGTGCCAGTGGGAGAAGCCCCTACGAGCAGTACTTC. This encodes CASGRSPYEQYF.

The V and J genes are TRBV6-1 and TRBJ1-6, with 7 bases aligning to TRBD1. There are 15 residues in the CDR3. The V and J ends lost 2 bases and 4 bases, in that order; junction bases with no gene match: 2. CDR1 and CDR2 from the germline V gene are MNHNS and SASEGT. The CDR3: CASSEPTGYNSPLHF. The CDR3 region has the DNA TGTGCCAGCAGTGAACCGACAGGGTATAATTCACCCCTCCACTTT.

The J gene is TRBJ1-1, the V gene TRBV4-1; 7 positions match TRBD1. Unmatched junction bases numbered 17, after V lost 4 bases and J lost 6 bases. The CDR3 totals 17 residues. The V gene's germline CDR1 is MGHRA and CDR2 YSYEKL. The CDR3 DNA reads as TGCGCCAGCAGCCCTAACGCCGGGACAGTGATCGTCGCTGAAGCTTTCTTT. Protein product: CASSPNAGTVIVAEAFF.

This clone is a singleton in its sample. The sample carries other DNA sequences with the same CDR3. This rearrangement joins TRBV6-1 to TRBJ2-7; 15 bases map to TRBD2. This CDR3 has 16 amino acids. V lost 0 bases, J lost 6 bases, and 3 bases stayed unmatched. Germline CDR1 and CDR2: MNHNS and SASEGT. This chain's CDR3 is CASSEAGLAGGFEQYF. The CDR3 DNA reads TGTGCCAGCAGTGAAGCTGGACTAGCGGGGGGGTTCGAGCAGTACTTC.

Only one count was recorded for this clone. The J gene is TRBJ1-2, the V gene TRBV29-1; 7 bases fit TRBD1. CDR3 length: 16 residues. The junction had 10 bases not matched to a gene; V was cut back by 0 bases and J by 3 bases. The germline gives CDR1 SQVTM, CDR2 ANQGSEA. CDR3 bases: TGCAGCGTTGAAGAAAAACCGACAGGGATCGACTATGGCTACACCTTC. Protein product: CSVEEKPTGIDYGYTF.

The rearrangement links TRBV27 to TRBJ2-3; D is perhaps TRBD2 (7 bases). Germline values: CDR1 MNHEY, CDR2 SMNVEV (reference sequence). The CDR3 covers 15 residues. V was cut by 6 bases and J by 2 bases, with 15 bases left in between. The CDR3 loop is CASRGGERSTDTQYF. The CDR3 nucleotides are TGTGCCAGCAGAGGGGGGGAGAGGTCCACAGATACGCAGTATTTT.

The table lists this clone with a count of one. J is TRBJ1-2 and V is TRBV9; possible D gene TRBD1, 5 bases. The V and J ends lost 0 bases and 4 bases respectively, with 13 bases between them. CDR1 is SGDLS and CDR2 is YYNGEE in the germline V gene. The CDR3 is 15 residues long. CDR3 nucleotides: TGTGCCAGCAGCGTAGTGCTGCAGGGTAGCTATGGCTACACCTTC. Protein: CASSVVLQGSYGYTF. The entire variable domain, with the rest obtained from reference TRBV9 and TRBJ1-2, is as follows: DSGVTQTPKHLITATGQRVTLRCSPRSGDLSVYWYQQSLDQGLQFLIQYYNGEERAKGNILERFSAQQFPDLHSELNLSSLELGDSALYFCASSVVLQGSYGYTFGSGTRLTVV.

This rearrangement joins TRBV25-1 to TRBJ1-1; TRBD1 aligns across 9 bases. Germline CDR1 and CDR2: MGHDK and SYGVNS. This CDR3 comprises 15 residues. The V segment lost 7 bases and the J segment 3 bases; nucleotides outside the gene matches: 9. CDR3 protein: CASTSIRTGDTEAFF. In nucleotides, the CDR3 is TGTGCCAGCACGTCCATTAGGACAGGGGACACTGAAGCTTTCTTT.

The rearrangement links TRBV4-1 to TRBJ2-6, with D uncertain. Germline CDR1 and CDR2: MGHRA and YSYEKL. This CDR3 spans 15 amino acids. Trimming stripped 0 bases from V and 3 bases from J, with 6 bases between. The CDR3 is CASSQDSSGANVLTF. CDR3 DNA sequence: TGCGCCAGCAGCCAAGATAGTAGTGGGGCCAACGTCCTGACTTTC.